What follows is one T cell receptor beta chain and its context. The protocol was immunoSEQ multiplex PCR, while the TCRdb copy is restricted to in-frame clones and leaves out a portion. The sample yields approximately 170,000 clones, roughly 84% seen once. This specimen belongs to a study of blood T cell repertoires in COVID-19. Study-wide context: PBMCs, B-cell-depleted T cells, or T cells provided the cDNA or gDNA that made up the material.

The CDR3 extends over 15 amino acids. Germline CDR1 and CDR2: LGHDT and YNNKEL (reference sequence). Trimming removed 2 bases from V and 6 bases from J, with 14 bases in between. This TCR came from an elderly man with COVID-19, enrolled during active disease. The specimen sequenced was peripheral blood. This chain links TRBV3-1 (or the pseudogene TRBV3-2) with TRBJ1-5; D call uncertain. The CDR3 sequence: CASSQYGSRGQPQHF. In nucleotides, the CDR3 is TGTGCCAGCAGCCAATACGGGTCTCGGGGTCAGCCCCAGCATTTT.